The 8 T cell receptor beta chains below all came from one sample that was sequenced in a study of tumor T cells in aggressive B-cell lymphoma. Generated by immunoSEQ multiplex PCR, the TCRdb table keeps only in-frame clones and is missing some. This sample yields roughly 1,000 clones, of which roughly 79% are seen a single time; approximately 9.1% belongs to the top ten. Sample: tumor tissue. The receptor set was obtained from an adult with diffuse large B cell lymphoma.

This chain links TRBV5-8 with TRBJ2-2; D is perhaps TRBD1 (5 bases). The CDR3 extends over 14 amino acids. CDR1 and CDR2 from the germline V gene are SGHTS and YDEGEE. The V and J ends lost 2 bases and 5 bases respectively, with 10 bases between them. CDR3 DNA: TGTGCCAGCAGCTTATTTGGGGCTACCGGGGAGCTGTTTTTT. As protein: CASSLFGATGELFF.

The chain employs TRBV9 and TRBJ2-3, with 10 positions matching TRBD1. From germline, CDR1 is SGDLS and CDR2 YYNGEE. V was pared by 0 bases and J by 8 bases, with 6 bases of the junction left unmatched. The CDR3 loop spans 15 amino acids. CDR3: CASSVGGTGVFTQYF. Here the CDR3 DNA reads TGTGCCAGCAGCGTAGGTGGGACAGGGGTTTTTACGCAGTATTTT.

This rearrangement joins TRBV19 to TRBJ2-7; D unclear. V was shortened by 3 bases and J by 3 bases, with 12 bases between the two germline ends. The CDR3 length is 14 residues. Germline V gene data show CDR1 as LNHDA and CDR2 as SQIVND (reference sequence). The CDR3 region has the DNA TGTGCCAGTAGTATCAGGTTAAATTTCTACGAGCAGTACTTC. Residues: CASSIRLNFYEQYF.

The rearrangement links TRBV4-1 to TRBJ1-4; D might be TRBD1 (5 bases). With 4 bases removed from V and 1 base from J, the gap between germline ends came to 13 bases. CDR1 is MGHRA and CDR2 is YSYEKL in the germline V gene. This CDR3 contains 16 residues. The CDR3 loop is CASSPGDIITNEKLFF. DNA for the CDR3: TGCGCCAGCAGCCCGGGGGATATTATAACTAATGAAAAACTGTTTTTT.

The chain recombines TRBV4-3 with TRBJ2-5; D is possibly TRBD1 (5 bases). The V end was cut by 1 base, the J end by 4 bases, with 10 bases between. The germline gives CDR1 LGHNA, CDR2 YSLEER. The CDR3 consists of 14 residues. For the CDR3, the DNA is TGCGCCAGCAGCCAAGCATGGGGCGCAGAGACCCAGTACTTC. The encoded protein is CASSQAWGAETQYF.

This chain connects TRBV9 to TRBJ2-1, with TRBD2 matching 8 bases. Per the germline V gene, CDR1 is SGDLS and CDR2 is YYNGEE. This CDR3 is built from 16 residues. Trimming cost V 2 bases and J 4 bases; bases outside gene matches: 8. The chain's CDR3 is CASSVRTGGHYNEQFF. The CDR3 DNA follows: TGTGCCAGCAGCGTGCGTACGGGGGGGCATTACAATGAGCAGTTCTTC.

About this clone: Additional DNA sequences in this sample encode the identical CDR3. The chain couples TRBV4-1 to TRBJ2-2; D unclear. CDR3 length equals 13 residues. Germline values: CDR1 MGHRA, CDR2 YSYEKL. V was clipped by 8 bases and J by 7 bases, with 14 bases between them. CDR3 loop: CASGPALGGELFF. The DNA for the CDR3 is TGCGCCAGCGGGCCCGCCTTAGGCGGGGAGCTGTTTTTT.

The chain couples TRBV27 to TRBJ1-1; 8 bases line up with TRBD1. CDR3 length: 16 residues. From germline, CDR1 is MNHEY and CDR2 SMNVEV (reference sequence). V lost 1 base and J lost 5; bases outside the gene matches: 9. CDR3 in DNA: TGTGCCAGCAGTTTATTACTGCAGGGGGCGGGGACTGAAGCTTTCTTT. It specifies CASSLLLQGAGTEAFF.